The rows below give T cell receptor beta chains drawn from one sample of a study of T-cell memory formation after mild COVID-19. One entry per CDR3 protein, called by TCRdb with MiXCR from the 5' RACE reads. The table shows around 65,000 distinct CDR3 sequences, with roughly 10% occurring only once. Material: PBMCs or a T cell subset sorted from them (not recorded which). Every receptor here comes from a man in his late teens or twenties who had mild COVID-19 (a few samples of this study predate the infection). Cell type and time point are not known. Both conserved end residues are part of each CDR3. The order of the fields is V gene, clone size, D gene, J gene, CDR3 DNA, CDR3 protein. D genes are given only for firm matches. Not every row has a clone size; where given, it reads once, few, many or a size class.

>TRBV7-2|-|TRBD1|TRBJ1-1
TGTGCCAGCAGCTTAGCGGGACAGAGGGAAGCTTTCTTT
CASSLAGQREAFF
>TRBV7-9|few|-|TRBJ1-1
TGTGCCAGCAGCTGGGGTGTAGAGGTAAACACTGAAGCTTTCTTT
CASSWGVEVNTEAFF
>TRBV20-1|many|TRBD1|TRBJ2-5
TGCAGTGCCACTGGGACAGGCTATGGGGAGACCCAGTACTTC
CSATGTGYGETQYF
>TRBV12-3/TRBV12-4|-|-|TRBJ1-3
TGTGCCACTTTACGGGGAAACTCTGGAAACACCATATATTTT
CATLRGNSGNTIYF
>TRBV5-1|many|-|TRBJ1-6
TGCGCCAGCAGCTTGTATTCAGGGGACTATTCACCCCTCCACTTT
CASSLYSGDYSPLHF
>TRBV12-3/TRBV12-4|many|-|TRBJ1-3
TGTGCCAGCAGTCCGTCGGCGGGTGGAAACACCATATATTTT
CASSPSAGGNTIYF
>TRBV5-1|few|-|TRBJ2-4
TGCGCCAGCAGCACAGGGTCAAACATTCAGTACTTC
CASSTGSNIQYF
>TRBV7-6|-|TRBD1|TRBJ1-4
TGTGCCAGCAGCTTCGGGACAGACCCTAATGAAAAACTGTTTTTT
CASSFGTDPNEKLFF
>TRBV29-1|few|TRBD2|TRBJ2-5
TGCAGCGTTGGGGTGGGAGGGGAGACCCAGTACTTC
CSVGVGGETQYF
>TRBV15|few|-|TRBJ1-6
TGTGCCACCAGCAATATACGGGGAGAAGGCTCACCCCTCCACTTT
CATSNIRGEGSPLHF
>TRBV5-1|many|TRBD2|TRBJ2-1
TGCGCCAGCAGCGATAGCGGGGGCAGCTCCTACAATGAGCAGTTCTTC
CASSDSGGSSYNEQFF
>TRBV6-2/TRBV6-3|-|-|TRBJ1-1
TGTGCCAGCAGTTACCGTCTACAGGACGGAGACACTGAAGCTTTCTTT
CASSYRLQDGDTEAFF
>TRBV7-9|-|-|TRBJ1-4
TGTGCCAGCAGCCCGGCATCGGTTGAGAGAGAAAAACTGTTTTTT
CASSPASVEREKLFF
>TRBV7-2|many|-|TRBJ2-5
TGTGCCAGCAGCCCACTGAGGGGGGGACAAGAGACCCAGTACTTC
CASSPLRGGQETQYF
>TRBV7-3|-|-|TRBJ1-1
TGTGCCAGCAGACCCGGGGAGGGGGAGTATACTGAAGCTTTCTTT
CASRPGEGEYTEAFF
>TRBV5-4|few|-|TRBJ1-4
TGTGCCAGCAGAGAAGGGGGGTCTAATGAAAAACTGTTTTTT
CASREGGSNEKLFF
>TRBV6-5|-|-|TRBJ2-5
TGTGCCAGCAGTTTCGGACCAGAGGGGCCCCAAGAGACCCAGTACTTC
CASSFGPEGPQETQYF
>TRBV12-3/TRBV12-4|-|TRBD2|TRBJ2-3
TGTGCCAGCAGTTTTAGCGGGGGGGCCATTGATACGCAGTATTTT
CASSFSGGAIDTQYF
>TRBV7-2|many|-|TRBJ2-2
TGTGCCAGCACCCCCAGTAGGGGGGTCGGCGGGGAGCTGTTTTTT
CASTPSRGVGGELFF
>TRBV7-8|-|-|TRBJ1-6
TGTGCCAGCAGCCGACCCTGGGGGGGTGGAGGGAATTCACCCCTCAACTTT
CASSRPWGGGGNSPLNF
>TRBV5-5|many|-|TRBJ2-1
TGTGCCAGCAGCCCAAGCTCCTACAATGAGCAGTTCTTC
CASSPSSYNEQFF
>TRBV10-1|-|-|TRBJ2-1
TGCGCCAGCAGTGGGCTCCCCGGCAATGAGCAGTTCTTC
CASSGLPGNEQFF
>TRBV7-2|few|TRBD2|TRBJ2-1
TGTGCCAGCTTTAGCGGGGGGGCCTCCTACAATGAGCAGTTCTTC
CASFSGGASYNEQFF
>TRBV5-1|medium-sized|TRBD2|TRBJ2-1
TGCGCCAGCAGCTTGAGGTCGGGGGGGGCCGTTGGTGAGCAGTTCTTC
CASSLRSGGAVGEQFF
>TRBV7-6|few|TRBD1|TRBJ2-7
TGTGCCAGCAGCTTAGCGCCTACAGGGGTCGAGCAGTACTTC
CASSLAPTGVEQYF
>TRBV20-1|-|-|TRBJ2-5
TGCAGTGCCTCGGGCGGGTACAGCCAAGAGACCCAGTACTTC
CSASGGYSQETQYF
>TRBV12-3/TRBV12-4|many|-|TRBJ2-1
TGTGCCAGCAGTCCGGACGGGCGATACAATGAGCAGTTCTTC
CASSPDGRYNEQFF
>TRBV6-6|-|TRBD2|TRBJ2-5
TGTGCCAGCGTTACTAGCGGGGGTGGTGGGCCAGAGACCCAGTACTTC
CASVTSGGGGPETQYF
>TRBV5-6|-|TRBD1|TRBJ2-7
TGTGCCAGCAGTAGGGACAGGGTCGGCGAGCAGTACTTC
CASSRDRVGEQYF
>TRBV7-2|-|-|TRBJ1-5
TGTGCCAGCAGCTTAGACGATATCCAACCCCAGCATTTT
CASSLDDIQPQHF
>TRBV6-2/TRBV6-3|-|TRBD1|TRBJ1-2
TGTGCCAGCGGATACAGGGGTCCTTATGGCTACACCTTC
CASGYRGPYGYTF
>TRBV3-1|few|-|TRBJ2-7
TGTGCCAGCAGCCGGGTTGGGACACTTTCCTACGAGCAGTACTTC
CASSRVGTLSYEQYF
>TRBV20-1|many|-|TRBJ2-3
TGCAGTGCTAGAGACTTTAGGGGGAGTGCAGATACGCAGTATTTT
CSARDFRGSADTQYF
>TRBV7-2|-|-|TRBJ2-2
TGTGCCAGCAGCTTGGTAGGGGACACCGGGGAGCTGTTTTTT
CASSLVGDTGELFF
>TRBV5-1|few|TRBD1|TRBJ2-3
TGCGCCAGTAATCCGGGACAGAAGACAGATACGCAGTATTTT
CASNPGQKTDTQYF
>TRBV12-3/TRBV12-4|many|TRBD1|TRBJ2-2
TGTGCCAGCAGTCCCGGACAGGGAAGGCCCAGCGCCGGGGAGCTGTTTTTT
CASSPGQGRPSAGELFF
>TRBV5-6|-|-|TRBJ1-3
TGTGCCAGCAGCTTGGCCTGGAACTCTGGAAACACCATATATTTT
CASSLAWNSGNTIYF
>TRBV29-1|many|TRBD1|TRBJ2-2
TGCAGCGTTGAAGCAGGGGGCCGGACCGGGGAGCTGTTTTTT
CSVEAGGRTGELFF
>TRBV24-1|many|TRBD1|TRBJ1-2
TGTGCCACCAGTGATCAGACAGGGGGCTATGGCTACACCTTC
CATSDQTGGYGYTF
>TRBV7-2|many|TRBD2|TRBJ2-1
TGTGCCAGCAGCCCAGGACTAGGCTCCTACAATGAGCAGTTCTTC
CASSPGLGSYNEQFF
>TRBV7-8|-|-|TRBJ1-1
TGTGCCAGCAGCTTAGGTGTATTTAGCACTGAAGCTTTCTTT
CASSLGVFSTEAFF
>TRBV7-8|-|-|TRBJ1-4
TGTGCCAGCAGCTTAGGAGACTCCGCCATAGGGGCCGGGGATGAAAAACTGTTTTTT
CASSLGDSAIGAGDEKLFF
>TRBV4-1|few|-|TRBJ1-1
TGCGCCAGCAGCCAAGACCCGCGACCCGGTGGCACTGAAGCTTTCTTT
CASSQDPRPGGTEAFF
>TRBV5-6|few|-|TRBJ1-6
TGTGCCAGCAGCTTGCTAGGGGTGGGATCACCCCTCCACTTT
CASSLLGVGSPLHF
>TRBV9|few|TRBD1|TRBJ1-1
TGTGCCAGCAGCGTGGAGGGACAGGGAAAAACTGAAGCTTTCTTT
CASSVEGQGKTEAFF